One and the same sample provided the 19 T cell receptor beta chains below, sequenced in a study of blood T cell repertoires in COVID-19. Using immunoSEQ multiplex PCR, the repertoire was profiled, and TCRdb retains in-frame clones only, with some absent. The sample includes 45,000 to 65,000 clones, roughly 83% of them seen just once. Material: peripheral blood. Receptors were obtained from a man between 25 and 39 years old with COVID-19, enrolled during active disease.

This rearrangement joins TRBV5-3 to TRBJ1-1; possible D gene TRBD1, 6 bases. TRBV5-3 qualifies as an ORF whose function is uncertain. V lost 0 bases and J lost 0, with 18 bases in between. The CDR3 extends over 18 amino acids. CDR3 DNA sequence: TGTGCCAGAAGCTTGGAAATTACCAGGGGAGGGATGAACACTGAAGCTTTCTTT. Its protein is CARSLEITRGGMNTEAFF.

This sequence joins TRBV24-1 and TRBJ2-7; 8 nucleotides match TRBD1. Germline assignment: CDR1 KGHDR and CDR2 SFDVKD. CDR3 length equals 14 residues. The ends lost 5 bases at V and 3 bases at J; junction bases unmatched: 5. DNA for the CDR3: TGTGCCACCAGTGGCGGGACAGGCTTCTACGAGCAGTACTTC. Encoded protein: CATSGGTGFYEQYF.

CDR3 loop: CASSLRTGTGANVLTF. In nucleotides, the CDR3 is TGTGCCAGCAGCCTCCGGACAGGGACTGGGGCCAACGTCCTGACTTTC. The chain joins TRBV7-8 to TRBJ2-6, with 8 bases fitting TRBD1. From germline, CDR1 is SGHVS and CDR2 FQNEAQ. The CDR3 covers 16 residues. V trimming: 5 bases; J trimming: 2 bases; junction bases outside the gene matches: 5.

This clone was seen just once. V and J are TRBV28 and TRBJ1-1; a weak D match, TRBD1 (5 bases). Between the trimmed V and J ends, which lost 4 bases and 11 bases, there was a span of 20 bases. CDR1 and CDR2 (germline): MDHEN, SYDVKM. This CDR3 has 14 residues. The CDR3 sequence: CASSSAVPQGGAFF. The CDR3 DNA sequence: TGTGCCAGCAGTTCCGCCGTGCCTCAGGGCGGCGCTTTCTTT.

V usage is TRBV11-2 and J usage is TRBJ1-2; D is possibly TRBD1 (5 bases). Germline CDR1 is SGHAT and CDR2 is FQNNGV. V gave up 3 bases and J gave up 4 bases, with 15 bases separating them. The CDR3 totals 15 residues. CDR3 region: CASSFGRDYGYGYTF. In DNA, the CDR3 is TGTGCCAGCAGCTTTGGACGGGACTACGGCTATGGCTACACCTTC.

This chain links TRBV28 with TRBJ2-2; TRBD2 aligns across 7 bases. The germline CDR1 and CDR2 sequences are MDHEN and SYDVKM. CDR3 length equals 16 residues. V shed 5 bases, J shed 3 bases, and the junction held 9 bases outside the gene matches. The CDR3 reads CASSAPGLTYTGELFF. In DNA, the CDR3 is TGTGCCAGCAGTGCGCCGGGACTAACTTACACCGGGGAGCTGTTTTTT. Full variable domain (rest looked up from reference TRBV28 and TRBJ2-2): DVKVTQSSRYLVKRTGEKVFLECVQDMDHENMFWYRQDPGLGLRLIYFSYDVKMKEKGDIPEGYSVSREKKERFSLILESASTNQTSMYLCASSAPGLTYTGELFFGEGSRLTVL.

V gene TRBV4-2 combines with J gene TRBJ1-2; unclear D gene. V shed 0 bases and J shed 4 bases, with 15 bases lying between them. Germline CDR1 reads LGHNA; CDR2 reads YNFKEQ. CDR3 length: 16 residues. CDR3 region: CASSQELSETFYGYTF. The CDR3 DNA reads TGTGCCAGCAGCCAAGAGTTGTCAGAGACTTTCTATGGCTACACCTTC.

This chain connects TRBV28 to TRBJ2-7, with TRBD2 matching over 8 bases. CDR1 is MDHEN, CDR2 SYDVKM, per germline. The CDR3 spans 15 residues. With V trimmed by 7 bases and J by 3 bases, 11 bases remained unmatched. The CDR3: CASTPGGRERYEQYF. The CDR3 nucleotides read TGTGCCAGCACCCCGGGGGGGAGGGAACGCTACGAGCAGTACTTC.

The CDR3 DNA is TGTGCCAGCAGCTTAGTACAGGGAAACATTCAGTACTTC. Its translation: CASSLVQGNIQYF. The rearrangement uses TRBV7-9 and TRBJ2-4, with a possible D match to TRBD1 (6 bases). V dropped 1 base and J dropped 6 bases, with 7 bases sitting between them. The CDR3 is 13 amino acids. Germline CDR1 and CDR2: SEHNR and FQNEAQ (reference sequence).

This chain joins TRBV25-1 and TRBJ2-7; 7 bases are a match to TRBD1. Germline CDR1 reads MGHDK; CDR2 reads SYGVNS. CDR3 length equals 11 residues. V trimming: 6 bases; J trimming: 4 bases; junction bases outside the gene matches: 0. The CDR3 sequence is CASSRGYEQYF. The CDR3 DNA reads TGTGCCAGCAGCAGGGGGTACGAGCAGTACTTC.

The V call is TRBV2, the J call TRBJ2-7, with TRBD1 matching over 7 bases. Germline V lookup: CDR1 SNHLY, CDR2 FYNNEI. This CDR3 is built from 14 residues. With 5 bases clipped from V and 6 bases from J, the junction kept 10 bases outside the gene matches. CDR3 DNA: TGTGCCAGCAGTTTCCAAGACAGGGCCCTCGAGCAGTACTTC. Its protein is CASSFQDRALEQYF.

The rearrangement uses TRBV24-1 and TRBJ2-1, with 10 positions matching TRBD2. V was pared by 9 bases and J by 4 bases, with 5 bases of the junction left unmatched. The CDR3 sequence is 14 residues long. Germline loops: CDR1 KGHDR, CDR2 SFDVKD. CDR3 coding DNA: TGTGCCACCGAGGGAGCGGGAGGGTACAATGAGCAGTTCTTC. This sequence encodes CATEGAGGYNEQFF.

The chain couples TRBV28 to TRBJ1-1, with D possibly matching TRBD1 (5 bases). Trimming left V 6 bases short and J 11 bases short, with 16 bases between. The germline gives CDR1 MDHEN, CDR2 SYDVKM. This CDR3 region has 12 residues. The CDR3 DNA reads as TGTGCCAGCAGCCCTGGGGCCAGCTGGGCTTTCTTT. Its translation is CASSPGASWAFF. Full variable domain (missing parts from reference TRBV28 and TRBJ1-1): DVKVTQSSRYLVKRTGEKVFLECVQDMDHENMFWYRQDPGLGLRLIYFSYDVKMKEKGDIPEGYSVSREKKERFSLILESASTNQTSMYLCASSPGASWAFFGQGTRLTVV.

Ten or more counts support this clone. The rearrangement joins TRBV6-4 to TRBJ2-2; maybe TRBD2 (6 bases). Per the germline V gene, CDR1 is MRHNA and CDR2 is SNTAGT. This CDR3 region has 13 residues. Trimming left V 3 bases short and J 5 bases short, with 7 bases between. CDR3 loop: CASSEEGTGELFF. CDR3 sequence (DNA): TGTGCCAGCAGTGAGGAGGGGACCGGGGAGCTGTTTTTT.

This chain joins TRBV9 and TRBJ1-5; maybe TRBD1 (6 bases). Germline-derived CDR1 and CDR2 are SGDLS and YYNGEE. With 3 bases removed from V and 5 bases from J, the gap between germline ends came to 12 bases. This CDR3 has 14 amino acids. This CDR3 is CASSGWQGHQPQHF. In DNA, the CDR3 is TGTGCCAGCAGCGGGTGGCAGGGGCATCAGCCCCAGCATTTT.

Points on this clone: One end of the junction varies from germline; a read error may be responsible. V gene TRBV6-2 or TRBV6-3 combines with J gene TRBJ2-1; 9 bases map to TRBD2. CDR1 MNHEY and CDR2 SVGEGT come from the germline V gene. The CDR3 spans 13 residues. The CDR3 loop is CASSSHTAGGRVF. In nucleotides, the CDR3 is TGTGCCAGCAGTTCCCACACCGCGGGAGGGCGGGTCTTC.

V and J are TRBV6-6 and TRBJ2-5; D gene ambiguous. The CDR3 extends over 11 amino acids. Trimming took 7 bases from V and 5 from J, leaving 8 bases between them. Per germline, CDR1 MNHNY and CDR2 SVGAGI (reference sequence). This chain's CDR3 is CASTSSETQYF. As DNA, the CDR3 is TGTGCCAGCACCTCTAGTGAGACCCAGTACTTC.

The V gene is TRBV4-1, the J gene TRBJ1-5; D is unresolved. Germline V gene sequence: CDR1 MGHRA, CDR2 YSYEKL. This CDR3 is 14 amino acids long. Trimming took off 0 bases at V and 6 bases at J, with 9 bases between the two ends. CDR3 region: CASSQDDSTQPQHF. DNA of the CDR3: TGCGCCAGCAGCCAAGATGACTCCACTCAGCCCCAGCATTTT.

This clone was found a few times. The V gene is TRBV7-9, the J gene TRBJ1-4; 10 bases match TRBD1. Losses at the gene ends were 5 bases for V and 8 bases for J; bases not matched to a gene: 5. This CDR3 is 14 amino acids long. Looked up from germline, CDR1 is SEHNR and CDR2 is FQNEAQ (reference sequence). In DNA form, the CDR3 reads TGTGCCAGCAGCCCCGGGACAGGGGCCGAAAAACTGTTTTTT. Its protein product is CASSPGTGAEKLFF.